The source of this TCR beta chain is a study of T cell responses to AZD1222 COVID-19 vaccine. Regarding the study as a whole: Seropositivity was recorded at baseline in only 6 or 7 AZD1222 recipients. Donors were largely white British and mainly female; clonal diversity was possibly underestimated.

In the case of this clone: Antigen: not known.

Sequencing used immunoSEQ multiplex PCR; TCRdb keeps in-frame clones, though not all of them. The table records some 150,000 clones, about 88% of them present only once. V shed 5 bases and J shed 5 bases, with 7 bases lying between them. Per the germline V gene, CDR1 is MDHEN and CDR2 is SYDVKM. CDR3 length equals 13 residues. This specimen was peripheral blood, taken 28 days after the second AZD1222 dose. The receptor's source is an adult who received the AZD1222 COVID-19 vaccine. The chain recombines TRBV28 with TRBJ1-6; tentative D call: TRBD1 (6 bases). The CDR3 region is CASSQGNNSPLHF. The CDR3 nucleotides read TGTGCCAGCAGTCAGGGGAATAATTCACCCCTCCACTTT.